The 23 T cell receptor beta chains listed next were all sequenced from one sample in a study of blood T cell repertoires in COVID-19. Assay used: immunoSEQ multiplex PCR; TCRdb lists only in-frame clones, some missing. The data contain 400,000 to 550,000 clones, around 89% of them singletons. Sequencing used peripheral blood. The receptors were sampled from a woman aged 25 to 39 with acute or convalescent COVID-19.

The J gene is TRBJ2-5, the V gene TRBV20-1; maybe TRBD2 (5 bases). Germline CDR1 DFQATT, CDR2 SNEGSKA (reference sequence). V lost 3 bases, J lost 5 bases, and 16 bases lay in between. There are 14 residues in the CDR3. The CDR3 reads CSASALGVEETQYF. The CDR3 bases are TGCAGTGCTAGTGCTCTCGGGGTTGAGGAGACCCAGTACTTC.

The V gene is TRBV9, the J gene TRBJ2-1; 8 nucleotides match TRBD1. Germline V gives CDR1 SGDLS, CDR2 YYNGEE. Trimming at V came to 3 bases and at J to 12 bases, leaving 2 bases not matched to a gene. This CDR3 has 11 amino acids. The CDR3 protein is CASSGTGGQFF. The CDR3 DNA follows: TGTGCCAGCAGCGGAACAGGGGGGCAGTTCTTC.

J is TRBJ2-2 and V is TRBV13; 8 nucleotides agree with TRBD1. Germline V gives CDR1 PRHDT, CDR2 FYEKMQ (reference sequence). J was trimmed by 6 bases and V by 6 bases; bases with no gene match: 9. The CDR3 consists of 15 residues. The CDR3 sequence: CASSQHQGAPGELFF. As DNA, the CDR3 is TGTGCCAGCAGTCAACACCAGGGGGCCCCCGGGGAGCTGTTTTTT.

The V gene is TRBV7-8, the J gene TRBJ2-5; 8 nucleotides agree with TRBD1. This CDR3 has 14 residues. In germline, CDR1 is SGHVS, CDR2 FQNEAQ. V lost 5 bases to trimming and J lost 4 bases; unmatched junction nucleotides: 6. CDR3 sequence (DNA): TGTGCCAGCAGCGTCACAGGGGGAGGAGAGACCCAGTACTTC. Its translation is CASSVTGGGETQYF.

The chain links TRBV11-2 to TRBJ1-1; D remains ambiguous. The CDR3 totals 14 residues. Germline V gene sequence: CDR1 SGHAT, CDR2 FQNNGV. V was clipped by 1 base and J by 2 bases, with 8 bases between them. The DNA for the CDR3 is TGTGCCAGCAGCTTAGTGAACAGTAACACTGAAGCTTTCTTT. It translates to CASSLVNSNTEAFF.

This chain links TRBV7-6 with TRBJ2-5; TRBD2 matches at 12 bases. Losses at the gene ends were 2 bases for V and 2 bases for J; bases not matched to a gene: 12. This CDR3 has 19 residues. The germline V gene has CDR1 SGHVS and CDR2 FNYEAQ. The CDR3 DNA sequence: TGTGCCAGCAGCTTAATTCCCCTGACTAGCGGGGGAGATCAAGAGACCCAGTACTTC. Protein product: CASSLIPLTSGGDQETQYF.

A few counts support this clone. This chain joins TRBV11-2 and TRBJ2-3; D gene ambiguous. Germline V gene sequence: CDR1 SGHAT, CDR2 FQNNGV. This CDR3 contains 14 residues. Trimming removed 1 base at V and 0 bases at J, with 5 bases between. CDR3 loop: CASSLGPSTDTQYF. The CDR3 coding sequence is TGTGCCAGCAGCTTAGGTCCTAGCACAGATACGCAGTATTTT.

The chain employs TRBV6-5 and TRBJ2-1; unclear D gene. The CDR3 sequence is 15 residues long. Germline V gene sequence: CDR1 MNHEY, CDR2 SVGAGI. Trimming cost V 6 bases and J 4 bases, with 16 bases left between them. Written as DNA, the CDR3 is TGTGCCAGCAGCGAGGAGAGTTTTGGTTACAATGAGCAGTTCTTC. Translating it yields CASSEESFGYNEQFF.

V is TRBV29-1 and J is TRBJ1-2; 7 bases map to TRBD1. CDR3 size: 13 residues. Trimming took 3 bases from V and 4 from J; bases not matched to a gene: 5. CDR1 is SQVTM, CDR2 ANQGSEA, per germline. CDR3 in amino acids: CSVEAGGSYGYTF. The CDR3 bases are TGCAGCGTTGAGGCAGGGGGTAGCTATGGCTACACCTTC.

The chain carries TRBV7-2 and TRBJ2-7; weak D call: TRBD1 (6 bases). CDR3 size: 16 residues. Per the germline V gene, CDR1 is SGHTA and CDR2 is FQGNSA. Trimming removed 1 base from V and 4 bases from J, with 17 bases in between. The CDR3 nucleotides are TGTGCCAGCAGCTTAGGGGATGGCAGGGGTTGGTACGAGCAGTACTTC. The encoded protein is CASSLGDGRGWYEQYF.

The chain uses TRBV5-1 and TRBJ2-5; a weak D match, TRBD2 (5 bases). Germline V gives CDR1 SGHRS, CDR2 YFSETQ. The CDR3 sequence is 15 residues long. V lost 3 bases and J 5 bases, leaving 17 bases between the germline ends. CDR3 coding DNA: TGCGCCAGCAGCTCATGGTCTCCGGGATCGGAGACCCAGTACTTC. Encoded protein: CASSSWSPGSETQYF. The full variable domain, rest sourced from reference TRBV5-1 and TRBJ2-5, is KAGVTQTPRYLIKTRGQQVTLSCSPISGHRSVSWYQQTPGQGLQFLFEYFSETQRNKGNFPGRFSGRQFSNSRSEMNVSTLELGDSALYLCASSSWSPGSETQYFGPGTRLLVL.

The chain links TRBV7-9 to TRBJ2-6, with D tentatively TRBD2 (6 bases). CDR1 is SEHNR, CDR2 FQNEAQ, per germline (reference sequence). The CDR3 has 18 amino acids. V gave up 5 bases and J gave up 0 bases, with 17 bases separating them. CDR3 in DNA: TGTGCCAGCAGCCCAGGGACTGGCAAAAACTCTGGGGCCAACGTCCTGACTTTC. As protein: CASSPGTGKNSGANVLTF.

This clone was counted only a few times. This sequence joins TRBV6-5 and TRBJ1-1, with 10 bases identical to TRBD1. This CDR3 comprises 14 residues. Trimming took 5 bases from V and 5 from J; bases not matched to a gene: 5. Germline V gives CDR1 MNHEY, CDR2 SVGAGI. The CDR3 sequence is CASSRTDRGTEAFF. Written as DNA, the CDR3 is TGTGCCAGCAGTCGAACGGACAGGGGGACTGAAGCTTTCTTT.

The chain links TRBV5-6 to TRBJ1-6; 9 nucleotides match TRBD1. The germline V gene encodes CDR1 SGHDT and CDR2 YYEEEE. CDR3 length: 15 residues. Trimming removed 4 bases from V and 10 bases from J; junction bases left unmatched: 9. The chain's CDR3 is CASSLEGTGRSPLHF. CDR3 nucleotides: TGTGCCAGCAGCCTTGAAGGGACAGGGAGATCACCCCTCCACTTT.

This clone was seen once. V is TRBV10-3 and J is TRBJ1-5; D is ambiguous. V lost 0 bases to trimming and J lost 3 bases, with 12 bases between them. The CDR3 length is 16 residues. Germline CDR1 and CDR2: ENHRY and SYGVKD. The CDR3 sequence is CAISESSPGTNQPQHF. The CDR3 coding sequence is TGTGCCATCAGTGAGTCGTCCCCTGGCACCAATCAGCCCCAGCATTTT.

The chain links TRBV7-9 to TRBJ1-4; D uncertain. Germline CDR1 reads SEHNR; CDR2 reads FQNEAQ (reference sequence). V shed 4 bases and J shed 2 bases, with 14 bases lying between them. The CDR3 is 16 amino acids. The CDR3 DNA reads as TGTGCCAGCAGCTCCCTAGTGAGGCTTACTAATGAAAAACTGTTTTTT. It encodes CASSSLVRLTNEKLFF.

The CDR3 sequence is CASSSTGTSGVTDTQYF. The CDR3 coding sequence is TGCGCCAGCAGTTCTACCGGGACTAGCGGGGTCACAGATACGCAGTATTTT. The chain has TRBV5-1 and TRBJ2-3; 13 positions agree with TRBD2. The V segment lost 5 bases and the J segment 2 bases; nucleotides outside the gene matches: 8. The germline gives CDR1 SGHRS, CDR2 YFSETQ. This CDR3 spans 17 amino acids.

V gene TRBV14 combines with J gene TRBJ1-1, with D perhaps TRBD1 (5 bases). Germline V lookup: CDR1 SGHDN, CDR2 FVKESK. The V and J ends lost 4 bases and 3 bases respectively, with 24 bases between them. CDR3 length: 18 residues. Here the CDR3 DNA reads TGTGCCAGCAGCCCAAGTCCAAGGGGAGGTAGACTGTACACTGAAGCTTTCTTT. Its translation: CASSPSPRGGRLYTEAFF. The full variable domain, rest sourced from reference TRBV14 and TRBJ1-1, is EAGVTQFPSHSVIEKGQTVTLRCDPISGHDNLYWYRRVMGKEIKFLLHFVKESKQDESGMPNNRFLAERTGGTYSTLKVQPAELEDSGVYFCASSPSPRGGRLYTEAFFGQGTRLTVV.

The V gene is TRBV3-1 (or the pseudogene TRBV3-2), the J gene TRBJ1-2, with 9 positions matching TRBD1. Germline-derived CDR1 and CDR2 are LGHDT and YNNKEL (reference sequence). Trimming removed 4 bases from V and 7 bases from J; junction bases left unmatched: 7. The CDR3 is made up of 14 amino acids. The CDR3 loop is CASSLGQGGGGYTF. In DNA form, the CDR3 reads TGTGCCAGCAGCCTGGGACAGGGTGGGGGTGGCTACACCTTC.

This CDR3 reads CASSISSGGALETQYF. CDR3 sequence (DNA): TGTGCCAGTAGTATCTCTAGCGGGGGGGCGTTGGAGACCCAGTACTTC. The rearrangement joins TRBV19 to TRBJ2-5; 12 nucleotides align to TRBD2. Germline CDR1 LNHDA, CDR2 SQIVND (reference sequence). This CDR3 spans 16 amino acids. The J segment lost 5 bases and the V segment lost 3 bases, leaving 7 bases of the junction unmatched.

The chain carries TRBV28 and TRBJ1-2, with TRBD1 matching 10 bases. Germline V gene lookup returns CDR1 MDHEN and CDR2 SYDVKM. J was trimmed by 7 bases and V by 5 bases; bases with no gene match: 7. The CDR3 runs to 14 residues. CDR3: CASSRSTGGGGYTF. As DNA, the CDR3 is TGTGCCAGCAGTCGCTCGACAGGGGGCGGTGGCTACACCTTC.

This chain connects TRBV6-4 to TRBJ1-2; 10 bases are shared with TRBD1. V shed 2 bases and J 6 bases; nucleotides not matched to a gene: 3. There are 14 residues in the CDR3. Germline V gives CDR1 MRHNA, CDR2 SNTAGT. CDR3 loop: CASSDGTGADGYTF. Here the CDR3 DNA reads TGTGCCAGCAGTGACGGGACAGGGGCCGATGGCTACACCTTC.

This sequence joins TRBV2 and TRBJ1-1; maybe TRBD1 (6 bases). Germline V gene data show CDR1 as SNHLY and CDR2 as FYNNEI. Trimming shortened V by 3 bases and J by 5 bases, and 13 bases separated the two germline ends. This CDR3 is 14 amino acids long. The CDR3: CASSDRGTLTEAFF. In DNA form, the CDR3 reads TGTGCCAGCAGTGACAGGGGTACTTTGACTGAAGCTTTCTTT.